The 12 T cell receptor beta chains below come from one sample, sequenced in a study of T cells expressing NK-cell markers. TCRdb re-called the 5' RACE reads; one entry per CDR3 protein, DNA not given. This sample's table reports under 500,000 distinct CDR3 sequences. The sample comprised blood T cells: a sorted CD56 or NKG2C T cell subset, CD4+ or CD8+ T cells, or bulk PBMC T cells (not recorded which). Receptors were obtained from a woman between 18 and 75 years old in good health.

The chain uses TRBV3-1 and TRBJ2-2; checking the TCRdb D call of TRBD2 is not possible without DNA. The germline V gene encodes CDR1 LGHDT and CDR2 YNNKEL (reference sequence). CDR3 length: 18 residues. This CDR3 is CASSQPPRLDRHTGELFF.

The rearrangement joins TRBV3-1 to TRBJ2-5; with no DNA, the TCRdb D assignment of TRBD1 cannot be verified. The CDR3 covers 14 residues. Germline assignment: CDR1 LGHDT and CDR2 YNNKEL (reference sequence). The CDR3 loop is CASSHLDREETQYF.

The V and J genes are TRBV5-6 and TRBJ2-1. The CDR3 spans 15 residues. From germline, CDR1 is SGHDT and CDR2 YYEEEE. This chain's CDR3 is CASSLRQSLYNEQFF.

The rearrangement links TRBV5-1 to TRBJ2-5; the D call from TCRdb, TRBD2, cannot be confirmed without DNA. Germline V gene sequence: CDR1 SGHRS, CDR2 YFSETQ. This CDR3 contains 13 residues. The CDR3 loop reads CASSGGESETQYF.

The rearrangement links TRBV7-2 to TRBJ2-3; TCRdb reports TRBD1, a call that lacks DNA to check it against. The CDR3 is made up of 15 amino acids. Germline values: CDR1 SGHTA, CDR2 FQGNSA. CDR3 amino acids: CASSLLGDLWDTQYF. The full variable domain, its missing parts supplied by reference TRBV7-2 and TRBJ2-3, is GAGVSQSPSNKVTEKGKDVELRCDPISGHTALYWYRQSLGQGLEFLIYFQGNSAPDKSGLPSDRFSAERTGGSVSTLTIQRTQQEDSAVYLCASSLLGDLWDTQYFGPGTRLTVL.

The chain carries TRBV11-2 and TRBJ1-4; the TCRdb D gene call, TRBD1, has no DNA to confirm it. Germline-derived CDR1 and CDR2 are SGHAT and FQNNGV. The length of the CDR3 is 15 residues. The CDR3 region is CASSSRGSGFEKLFF.

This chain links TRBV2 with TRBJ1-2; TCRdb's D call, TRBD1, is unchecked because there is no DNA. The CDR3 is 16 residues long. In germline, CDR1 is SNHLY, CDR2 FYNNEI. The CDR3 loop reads CASARTPDRANYGYTF.

The CDR3 sequence: CASSSRTLSTDTQYF. This chain connects TRBV7-9 to TRBJ2-3; TCRdb lists TRBD2, though no DNA is available to test this call. The CDR3 loop spans 15 amino acids. The germline V gene encodes CDR1 SEHNR and CDR2 FQNEAQ (reference sequence).

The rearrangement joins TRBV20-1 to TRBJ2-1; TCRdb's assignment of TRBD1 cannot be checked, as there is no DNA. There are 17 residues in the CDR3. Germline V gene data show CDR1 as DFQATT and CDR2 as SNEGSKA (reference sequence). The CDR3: CSARPGQGLAPYNEQFF.

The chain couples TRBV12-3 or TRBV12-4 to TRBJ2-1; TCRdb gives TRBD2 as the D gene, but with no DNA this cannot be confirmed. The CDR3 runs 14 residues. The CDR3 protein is CASMPSGAHNEQFF.

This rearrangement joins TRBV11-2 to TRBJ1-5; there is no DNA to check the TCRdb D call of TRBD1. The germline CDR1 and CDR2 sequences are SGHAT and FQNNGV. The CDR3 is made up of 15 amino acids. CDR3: CASSFRQGANQPQHF.

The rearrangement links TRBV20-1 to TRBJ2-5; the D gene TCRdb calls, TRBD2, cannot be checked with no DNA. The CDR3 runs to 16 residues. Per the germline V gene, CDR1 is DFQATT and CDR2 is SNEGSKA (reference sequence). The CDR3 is CSARLPFTGGQETQYF.